A single sample is the source of the 21 T cell receptor beta chains below, sequenced in a study of regulatory T cells in long-lasting Graves disease. The time point here: persistent/refractory GD, antithyroid drugs over 5 years with positive TRAb. Extracted RNA from PBMCs served as the source of the TCR library. Construction of TCR beta libraries relied on iRepertoire HTBI primers and on Arm-PCR targeting CDR3 regions. TCRdb fed the multiplex PCR reads into MiXCR, producing one record per CDR3 protein. In the table there are around 460,000 distinct CDR3 sequences, 20% to 25% of which are singletons. The sample in question was peripheral blood mononuclear cells (PBMCs), obtained when the disease was refractory, from a patient treated with antithyroid drugs. All receptors come from a female donor with Graves disease.

In this sample, this clonotype turned up many times. The rearrangement uses TRBV6-1 and TRBJ2-7, with 7 nucleotides matching TRBD1. Trimming cost V 6 bases and J 2 bases; bases outside gene matches: 10. CDR3 length: 15 residues. In germline, CDR1 is MNHNS, CDR2 SASEGT. CDR3 DNA: TGTGCCAGCAGCGCTGATACAGGGGACCCCTACGAGCAGTACTTC. Protein: CASSADTGDPYEQYF.

This clonotype occurred a few times. The chain's CDR3 is CASTTKRGTQETQYF. The DNA of the CDR3 is TGTGCCAGCACAACGAAGCGGGGGACCCAAGAGACCCAGTACTTC. The rearrangement joins TRBV6-1 to TRBJ2-5; 8 bases line up with TRBD2. This CDR3 contains 15 residues. The V and J ends lost 7 bases and 1 base, in that order; junction bases with no gene match: 8. Germline V gene lookup returns CDR1 MNHNS and CDR2 SASEGT.

This chain uses TRBV3-1 with TRBJ2-1; D tentatively reads TRBD1 or TRBD2 (5 bases each). This CDR3 spans 13 amino acids. V was trimmed by 0 bases and J by 14 bases, leaving 14 bases between them. Germline V gene data show CDR1 as LGHDT and CDR2 as YNNKEL (reference sequence). The CDR3 loop is CASSQDTGFGEFF. CDR3 nucleotides: TGTGCCAGCAGCCAAGATACAGGATTCGGGGAGTTCTTC.

This clonotype was counted at least ten times. This chain connects TRBV29-1 to TRBJ1-2; no reliable D call. The length of the CDR3 is 13 residues. With 3 bases removed from V and 1 base from J, the gap between germline ends came to 9 bases. Germline V gives CDR1 SQVTM, CDR2 ANQGSEA. CDR3 DNA: TGCAGCGTTGAGGAGCGGCTTAACTATGGCTACACCTTC. As protein: CSVEERLNYGYTF. The entire variable domain, with the rest obtained from reference TRBV29-1 and TRBJ1-2, is as follows: SAVISQKPSRDICQRGTSLTIQCQVDSQVTMMFWYRQQPGQSLTLIATANQGSEATYESGFVIDKFPISRPNLTFSTLTVSNMSPEDSSIYLCSVEERLNYGYTFGSGTRLTVV.

This clonotype was seen ten or more times. J is TRBJ2-5 and V is TRBV20-1, with 13 bases identical to TRBD2. CDR1 is DFQATT, CDR2 SNEGSKA, per germline (reference sequence). CDR3 length: 16 amino acids. Losses at the gene ends were 3 bases for V and 0 bases for J; bases not matched to a gene: 4. The CDR3 spells CSASKTSGGYQETQYF. DNA of the CDR3: TGCAGTGCTAGTAAGACTAGCGGGGGGTACCAAGAGACCCAGTACTTC.

This clonotype was seen a few times. The rearrangement links TRBV28 to TRBJ2-6; TRBD1 is a possible D gene (6 bases). Per the germline V gene, CDR1 is MDHEN and CDR2 is SYDVKM. V dropped 5 bases and J dropped 18 bases, with 14 bases sitting between them. CDR3 length: 11 residues. The CDR3 loop reads CASSDGQSTTF. CDR3 DNA: TGTGCCAGCAGTGATGGACAGTCGACGACTTTC.

The rearrangement joins TRBV9 to TRBJ2-2; 7 bases match TRBD1. This CDR3 is built from 15 residues. The germline CDR1 and CDR2 sequences are SGDLS and YYNGEE. The V gene end was trimmed by 7 bases and the J gene end by 4 bases; junction bases not matched to a gene: 10. As DNA, the CDR3 is TGTGCCAGCCGGCCCGGGACAGCATTCACCGGGGAGCTGTTTTTT. Its protein is CASRPGTAFTGELFF.

At least ten counts were recorded for this clonotype. This chain joins TRBV10-3 and TRBJ1-2; 10 positions agree with TRBD1. The germline V gene has CDR1 ENHRY and CDR2 SYGVKD. With V trimmed by 4 bases and J by 7 bases, 12 bases remained unmatched. CDR3 length equals 16 residues. The CDR3 region is CAISVNRQGAASGYTF. In nucleotides, the CDR3 is TGTGCCATCAGTGTAAACCGACAGGGGGCTGCGTCTGGCTACACCTTC.

This clonotype was observed a few times. The rearrangement links TRBV7-2 to TRBJ2-7; D call uncertain. Trimming cost V 4 bases and J 0 bases, with 13 bases left between them. The CDR3 loop spans 15 amino acids. The germline V gene encodes CDR1 SGHTA and CDR2 FQGNSA. CDR3 protein: CASSSRGFSSYEQYF. Written as DNA, the CDR3 is TGTGCCAGCAGCTCGCGCGGATTCAGCTCCTACGAGCAGTACTTC. Together with reference TRBV7-2 and TRBJ2-7, the CDR3 gives the full variable domain: GAGVSQSPSNKVTEKGKDVELRCDPISGHTALYWYRQSLGQGLEFLIYFQGNSAPDKSGLPSDRFSAERTGGSVSTLTIQRTQQEDSAVYLCASSSRGFSSYEQYFGPGTRLTVT.

The DNA for the CDR3 is TGTGCCATCGGGGGGGGGGGTGCCTCCTACGAGCAGTACTTC. Its protein is CAIGGGGASYEQYF. The chain employs TRBV28 and TRBJ2-7; the match to TRBD2 covers 8 bases. V dropped 10 bases and J dropped 0; count of bases not matched to a gene: 8. The CDR3 extends over 14 amino acids. Germline CDR1 is MDHEN and CDR2 is SYDVKM.

This clonotype occurred many times. The chain has TRBV28 and TRBJ1-5; D call uncertain. Per germline, CDR1 MDHEN and CDR2 SYDVKM. Trimming took off 7 bases at V and 11 bases at J, with 15 bases between the two ends. This CDR3 contains 12 residues. The CDR3 reads CASKEGSRTQHF. Here the CDR3 DNA reads TGTGCCAGCAAGGAGGGCAGCCGTACCCAGCATTTT.

The V and J genes are TRBV11-2 and TRBJ1-1; unclear D gene. The V gene lost 4 bases and the J gene lost 2 bases, with 14 bases spanning the gap. CDR1 SGHAT and CDR2 FQNNGV come from the germline V gene. The CDR3 runs to 15 residues. The CDR3 DNA follows: TGTGCCAGCAGCTCAAACCGGGCCCGCAACACTGAAGCTTTCTTT. Encoded protein: CASSSNRARNTEAFF. Combining the CDR3 with reference TRBV11-2 and TRBJ1-1 gives the whole variable domain EAGVAQSPRYKIIEKRQSVAFWCNPISGHATLYWYQQILGQGPKLLIQFQNNGVVDDSQLPKDRFSAERLKGVDSTLKIQPAKLEDSAVYLCASSSNRARNTEAFFGQGTRLTVV.

This clonotype was observed at least ten times. The chain carries TRBV19 and TRBJ1-1, with 7 nucleotides matching TRBD1. The V and J ends lost 10 bases and 4 bases, in that order; junction bases with no gene match: 6. The CDR3 has 12 amino acids. Germline V gene data show CDR1 as LNHDA and CDR2 as SQIVND (reference sequence). The CDR3 DNA reads as TGTGCCACCCGGGACAGCGGCACTGAAGCTTTCTTT. Residues: CATRDSGTEAFF.

This clonotype came up many times. The V call is TRBV28, the J call TRBJ2-7, with a possible D match to TRBD2 (6 bases). The CDR3 totals 12 residues. Germline loops: CDR1 MDHEN, CDR2 SYDVKM. CDR3 DNA sequence: TGTGCGACGGGAAGGGAGGTTTACGAGCAGTACTTC. Translation: CATGREVYEQYF.

This clonotype was found many times. V gene TRBV7-2 combines with J gene TRBJ1-1; a weak D match, TRBD1 (5 bases). The V gene's germline CDR1 is SGHTA and CDR2 FQGNSA. This CDR3 contains 17 residues. Trimming shortened V by 1 base and J by 0 bases, and 15 bases separated the two germline ends. DNA of the CDR3: TGTGCCAGCAGCTTAGTCTGGGGGGGGATGGTGAACACTGAAGCTTTCTTT. As protein: CASSLVWGGMVNTEAFF.

This clonotype showed up just a few times. The chain carries TRBV24-1 and TRBJ1-2, with D possibly being TRBD1 (6 bases). In germline, CDR1 is KGHDR, CDR2 SFDVKD. V was pared by 5 bases and J by 7 bases, with 16 bases between. The CDR3 extends over 14 amino acids. As DNA, the CDR3 is TGTGCCACCAGTGGGGGACGGACAGACAGTGGCTACACCTTC. This translates into CATSGGRTDSGYTF.

A word on this clonotype: A read error may be the cause here, since a much bigger clone is one base away. CDR3 nucleotide sequence: TGTGCCAACAGCTTAGTAGGACTAGCGGGATTGAGCTCCTACGAGCAGTACTTC. Protein: CANSLVGLAGLSSYEQYF. The V gene is TRBV7-9, the J gene TRBJ2-7; 12 bases map to TRBD2. Germline V CDR1 and CDR2: SEHNR, FQNEAQ (reference sequence). The CDR3 consists of 18 residues.

This clonotype was observed many times. This rearrangement joins TRBV11-2 to TRBJ2-5; TRBD2 might be the D (6 bases). V was trimmed by 3 bases and J by 4 bases, leaving 9 bases between them. Germline CDR1 reads SGHAT; CDR2 reads FQNNGV. The CDR3 consists of 13 residues. CDR3 region: CASSFGGSETQYF. DNA for the CDR3: TGTGCCAGCAGCTTCGGGGGATCAGAGACCCAGTACTTC.

The sample holds a few counts of this clonotype. In nucleotides, the CDR3 is TGTGCCAGCGGGGGACAGGGTGATTCACCCCTCCACTTT. Protein: CASGGQGDSPLHF. V is TRBV11-3 and J is TRBJ1-6, with 9 bases that match TRBD1. The CDR3 spans 13 residues. Per germline, CDR1 SGHNT and CDR2 YENEEA. The junction had 4 bases not matched to a gene; V was cut back by 8 bases and J by 8 bases.

Many counts were recorded for this clonotype. This chain links TRBV27 with TRBJ1-5; a weak D match, TRBD1 (5 bases). CDR3 length equals 15 residues. The germline V gene has CDR1 MNHEY and CDR2 SMNVEV (reference sequence). Trimming took off 9 bases at V and 3 bases at J, with 18 bases between the two ends. The DNA for the CDR3 is TGTGCCAGTGCGAGAGGGACGGGGGACAATCAGCCCCAGCATTTT. Its translation: CASARGTGDNQPQHF.

The V and J genes are TRBV9 and TRBJ1-2; D remains ambiguous. The CDR3 consists of 12 residues. Trimming stripped 0 bases from V and 10 bases from J, with 10 bases between. CDR1 is SGDLS, CDR2 YYNGEE, per germline. The CDR3 here is CASSVGGVFYTF. The CDR3 nucleotides read TGTGCCAGCAGCGTAGGTGGGGTCTTCTACACCTTC.